These T cell receptor beta chains were read from a single sample in a study of beta chain features in type 1 diabetes. Sequencing used immunoSEQ multiplex PCR; TCRdb keeps in-frame clones, though not all of them. The sample has approximately 400,000 clones, about 15% seen once; the top ten hold more than 0.015%. The sequencing sample was made of naive CD4+ T cells from blood. These receptors originate from a young woman in good health. CDR3s include the opening cysteine and the closing phenylalanine or tryptophan. A D gene is named only where the DNA matches it firmly. A clone size is listed for some rows: how often the clone was seen (once, few, many), or a class if it is expanded.

v_call: TRBV4-1
clone_size: -
d_call: -
j_call: TRBJ1-2
cdr3_aa: CASSQWDNTNYGYTF
cdr3_nt: TGCGCCAGCAGCCAGTGGGACAATACAAACTATGGCTACACCTTC

v_call: TRBV7-3
clone_size: -
d_call: -
j_call: TRBJ2-2
cdr3_aa: CASSLTVTGELFF
cdr3_nt: TGTGCCAGCAGCCTCACAGTGACCGGGGAGCTGTTTTTT

v_call: TRBV15
clone_size: -
d_call: TRBD1
j_call: TRBJ1-4
cdr3_aa: CATSRDLRQGAFTNEKLFF
cdr3_nt: TGTGCCACCAGCAGAGATCTGCGACAGGGGGCTTTCACTAATGAAAAACTGTTTTTT

v_call: TRBV30
clone_size: -
d_call: TRBD2
j_call: TRBJ2-1
cdr3_aa: CAWSAGASGSHNEQFF
cdr3_nt: TGTGCCTGGAGTGCAGGGGCTAGCGGGAGCCACAATGAGCAGTTCTTC

v_call: TRBV2
clone_size: -
d_call: -
j_call: TRBJ2-7
cdr3_aa: CASSGGLSEQYF
cdr3_nt: TGTGCCAGCAGTGGTGGGCTTTCCGAGCAGTACTTC

v_call: TRBV28
clone_size: -
d_call: -
j_call: TRBJ2-1
cdr3_aa: CASTLADGEQFF
cdr3_nt: TGTGCCAGCACCCTAGCCGACGGTGAGCAGTTCTTC

v_call: TRBV7-2
clone_size: -
d_call: -
j_call: TRBJ2-1
cdr3_aa: CASSLVGGARGEQFF
cdr3_nt: TGTGCCAGCAGCTTGGTCGGGGGAGCTCGTGGTGAGCAGTTCTTC

v_call: TRBV28
clone_size: few
d_call: -
j_call: TRBJ1-4
cdr3_aa: CASSFPQPNEKLFF
cdr3_nt: TGTGCCAGCAGTTTTCCACAGCCTAATGAAAAACTGTTTTTT

v_call: TRBV7-9
clone_size: -
d_call: -
j_call: TRBJ2-1
cdr3_aa: CASGGGSSYNEQFF
cdr3_nt: TGTGCCAGCGGAGGAGGGAGCTCCTACAATGAGCAGTTCTTC

v_call: TRBV11-1
clone_size: -
d_call: -
j_call: TRBJ2-3
cdr3_aa: CASSDRPGTDTQYF
cdr3_nt: TGTGCCAGCAGCGACAGACCCGGCACAGATACGCAGTATTTT

v_call: TRBV30
clone_size: few
d_call: -
j_call: TRBJ1-2
cdr3_aa: CAWSPSIPSSLGYTF
cdr3_nt: TGTGCCTGGAGTCCTTCCATTCCCTCTTCCCTAGGCTACACCTTC

v_call: TRBV18
clone_size: few
d_call: -
j_call: TRBJ1-2
cdr3_aa: CASSPLAEEGYGYTF
cdr3_nt: TGTGCCAGCTCACCCCTCGCGGAGGAGGGCTATGGCTACACCTTC

v_call: TRBV4-2
clone_size: few
d_call: -
j_call: TRBJ2-7
cdr3_aa: CASSQEATVYEQYF
cdr3_nt: TGTGCCAGCAGCCAAGAAGCTACAGTCTACGAGCAGTACTTC

v_call: TRBV6-5
clone_size: -
d_call: -
j_call: TRBJ2-3
cdr3_aa: CASTQVGGDTQYF
cdr3_nt: TGTGCCAGCACCCAAGTAGGAGGAGATACGCAGTATTTT

v_call: TRBV7-2
clone_size: few
d_call: TRBD2
j_call: TRBJ2-1
cdr3_aa: CASSLTASGTSGRANEQFF
cdr3_nt: TGTGCCAGCAGCTTAACAGCGTCCGGGACTAGCGGGAGAGCAAATGAGCAGTTCTTC

v_call: TRBV2
clone_size: -
d_call: -
j_call: TRBJ1-5
cdr3_aa: CASRAELVSNQPQHF
cdr3_nt: TGTGCCAGCAGAGCCGAACTGGTTAGCAATCAGCCCCAGCATTTT

v_call: TRBV25-1
clone_size: -
d_call: -
j_call: TRBJ1-2
cdr3_aa: CASSDPILPNYGYTF
cdr3_nt: TGTGCCAGCAGTGATCCAATACTTCCTAACTATGGCTACACCTTC

v_call: TRBV28
clone_size: few
d_call: -
j_call: TRBJ2-7
cdr3_aa: CASSPHRVESYEQYF
cdr3_nt: TGTGCCAGCAGTCCCCACCGGGTGGAGAGCTACGAGCAGTACTTC

v_call: TRBV4-2
clone_size: -
d_call: TRBD2
j_call: TRBJ2-1
cdr3_aa: CASSQMSSGRIGNEQFF
cdr3_nt: TGTGCCAGCAGCCAAATGTCTAGCGGGAGGATAGGTAATGAGCAGTTCTTC

v_call: TRBV19
clone_size: -
d_call: -
j_call: TRBJ1-2
cdr3_aa: CASSMPEDYGYTF
cdr3_nt: TGTGCCAGTAGTATGCCGGAGGATTATGGCTACACCTTC

v_call: TRBV5-4
clone_size: few
d_call: -
j_call: TRBJ1-2
cdr3_aa: CASSLGGGVRGYTF
cdr3_nt: TGTGCCAGCAGCTTGGGGGGCGGGGTCCGGGGCTACACCTTC

v_call: TRBV18
clone_size: -
d_call: -
j_call: TRBJ1-4
cdr3_aa: CASSPSVQNNEKLFF
cdr3_nt: TGTGCCAGCTCACCATCTGTCCAGAATAATGAAAAACTGTTTTTT

v_call: TRBV30
clone_size: -
d_call: -
j_call: TRBJ2-7
cdr3_aa: CAWDNTGTYEQYF
cdr3_nt: TGTGCCTGGGACAACACAGGCACCTACGAGCAGTACTTC

v_call: TRBV28
clone_size: -
d_call: TRBD1
j_call: TRBJ2-4
cdr3_aa: CASSPPRRDREGSAYIQYF
cdr3_nt: TGTGCCAGCAGTCCCCCCCGCCGGGACAGGGAAGGTTCCGCTTACATTCAGTACTTC

v_call: TRBV28
clone_size: few
d_call: -
j_call: TRBJ2-1
cdr3_aa: CASTVVGNNEQFF
cdr3_nt: TGTGCCAGCACCGTCGTCGGGAACAATGAGCAGTTCTTC

v_call: TRBV4-2
clone_size: -
d_call: -
j_call: TRBJ1-5
cdr3_aa: CASSQDGQPYQPQHF
cdr3_nt: TGTGCCAGCAGCCAAGATGGGCAGCCATATCAGCCCCAGCATTTT

v_call: TRBV14
clone_size: few
d_call: -
j_call: TRBJ2-7
cdr3_aa: CASSQEYSYEQYF
cdr3_nt: TGTGCCAGCAGCCAAGAGTATTCCTACGAGCAGTACTTC

v_call: TRBV27
clone_size: -
d_call: -
j_call: TRBJ1-4
cdr3_aa: CASSLLGGVGEKLFF
cdr3_nt: TGTGCCAGCAGTTTATTGGGAGGGGTAGGGGAAAAACTGTTTTTT

v_call: TRBV9
clone_size: -
d_call: -
j_call: TRBJ2-3
cdr3_aa: CASSPVSGIQNTQYF
cdr3_nt: TGTGCCAGCAGCCCCGTGAGCGGAATTCAAAACACGCAGTATTTT

v_call: TRBV5-1
clone_size: -
d_call: TRBD1
j_call: TRBJ2-7
cdr3_aa: CASSLLDRDDYEQYF
cdr3_nt: TGCGCCAGCAGCCTCCTGGACAGGGACGACTACGAGCAGTACTTC

v_call: TRBV4-2
clone_size: few
d_call: -
j_call: TRBJ2-3
cdr3_aa: CASSQSGRPDTQYF
cdr3_nt: TGTGCCAGCAGCCAATCGGGGAGGCCAGATACGCAGTATTTT

v_call: TRBV27
clone_size: few
d_call: -
j_call: TRBJ2-3
cdr3_aa: CASSPGLSTDTQYF
cdr3_nt: TGTGCCAGCAGCCCGGGACTCTCCACAGATACGCAGTATTTT

v_call: TRBV6-5
clone_size: -
d_call: -
j_call: TRBJ2-4
cdr3_aa: CASSYLAGAKNIQYF
cdr3_nt: TGTGCCAGCAGTTACTTGGCGGGAGCCAAAAACATTCAGTACTTC

v_call: TRBV4-1
clone_size: few
d_call: -
j_call: TRBJ2-7
cdr3_aa: CASSDRGGYEQYF
cdr3_nt: TGCGCCAGCAGCGACAGAGGGGGATACGAGCAGTACTTC

v_call: TRBV5-8
clone_size: few
d_call: TRBD2
j_call: TRBJ2-3
cdr3_aa: CARTDSGSFSSTDTQYF
cdr3_nt: TGTGCCCGCACGGATAGCGGGAGCTTCTCTAGCACAGATACGCAGTATTTT

v_call: TRBV30
clone_size: -
d_call: TRBD1
j_call: TRBJ1-1
cdr3_aa: CAWRGTAYTEAFF
cdr3_nt: TGTGCCTGGAGGGGGACAGCCTACACTGAAGCTTTCTTT

v_call: TRBV9
clone_size: -
d_call: TRBD1
j_call: TRBJ2-7
cdr3_aa: CASSPRTGAYEQYF
cdr3_nt: TGTGCCAGCAGCCCCCGGACAGGGGCCTACGAGCAGTACTTC

v_call: TRBV15
clone_size: few
d_call: TRBD2
j_call: TRBJ2-1
cdr3_aa: CATSRGGGSSHYNEQFF
cdr3_nt: TGTGCCACCAGCAGAGGGGGGGGGAGCAGCCACTACAATGAGCAGTTCTTC

v_call: TRBV19
clone_size: -
d_call: -
j_call: TRBJ1-4
cdr3_aa: CASSIEAGQEKLFF
cdr3_nt: TGTGCCAGTAGTATTGAAGCAGGCCAGGAAAAACTGTTTTTT

v_call: TRBV29-1
clone_size: -
d_call: TRBD1
j_call: TRBJ2-1
cdr3_aa: CSVVDRGFGEQFF
cdr3_nt: TGCAGCGTGGTCGACAGGGGCTTCGGTGAGCAGTTCTTC

v_call: TRBV15
clone_size: few
d_call: TRBD2
j_call: TRBJ2-1
cdr3_aa: CATSREDSGRPYNEQFF
cdr3_nt: TGTGCCACCAGCAGAGAAGATAGCGGGAGGCCCTACAATGAGCAGTTCTTC

v_call: TRBV4-3
clone_size: few
d_call: TRBD2
j_call: TRBJ2-5
cdr3_aa: CASSPGKRGETQYF
cdr3_nt: TGCGCCAGCAGCCCGGGGAAGCGGGGAGAGACCCAGTACTTC

v_call: TRBV7-8
clone_size: -
d_call: -
j_call: TRBJ1-1
cdr3_aa: CASRQGNTEAFF
cdr3_nt: TGTGCCAGCAGACAGGGAAACACTGAAGCTTTCTTT

v_call: TRBV2
clone_size: few
d_call: TRBD1
j_call: TRBJ1-2
cdr3_aa: CASSEGGTGGYTF
cdr3_nt: TGTGCCAGCAGTGAAGGGGGGACAGGGGGCTACACCTTC

v_call: TRBV5-1
clone_size: -
d_call: TRBD2
j_call: TRBJ2-1
cdr3_aa: CASSLELAGHEQFF
cdr3_nt: TGCGCCAGCAGCTTGGAACTAGCGGGCCATGAGCAGTTCTTC

v_call: TRBV5-1
clone_size: -
d_call: TRBD1
j_call: TRBJ1-2
cdr3_aa: CASSQDRADYGYTF
cdr3_nt: TGCGCCAGCAGCCAGGACAGGGCTGACTATGGCTACACCTTC

v_call: TRBV9
clone_size: -
d_call: -
j_call: TRBJ2-2
cdr3_aa: CASRTSANTGELFF
cdr3_nt: TGTGCCAGCAGGACGAGCGCGAACACCGGGGAGCTGTTTTTT

v_call: TRBV30
clone_size: few
d_call: TRBD1
j_call: TRBJ1-5
cdr3_aa: CAWSVQGGRSQHF
cdr3_nt: TGTGCCTGGAGTGTACAAGGGGGCCGGTCCCAGCATTTT

v_call: TRBV5-1
clone_size: once
d_call: TRBD1
j_call: TRBJ1-2
cdr3_aa: CASNGDRGTYGYTF
cdr3_nt: TGCGCCAGCAACGGAGACAGGGGAACCTATGGCTACACCTTC

v_call: TRBV5-1
clone_size: -
d_call: -
j_call: TRBJ2-1
cdr3_aa: CASSLTTGRLSNEQFF
cdr3_nt: TGCGCCAGCAGCTTGACAACGGGAAGGTTGAGTAATGAGCAGTTCTTC

v_call: TRBV19
clone_size: -
d_call: TRBD2
j_call: TRBJ2-5
cdr3_aa: CASSARTSGSRRETQYF
cdr3_nt: TGTGCCAGTAGTGCACGGACTAGCGGGAGTCGGAGAGAGACCCAGTACTTC

v_call: TRBV6-6
clone_size: few
d_call: TRBD1
j_call: TRBJ1-5
cdr3_aa: CASQTGGVGNQPQHF
cdr3_nt: TGTGCCAGCCAAACAGGGGGCGTGGGCAATCAGCCCCAGCATTTT

v_call: TRBV18
clone_size: once
d_call: TRBD2
j_call: TRBJ2-1
cdr3_aa: CASSLNLGGLMGNEQFF
cdr3_nt: TGTGCCAGCTCACTGAACTTGGGGGGACTAATGGGCAATGAGCAGTTCTTC

v_call: TRBV28
clone_size: -
d_call: TRBD1
j_call: TRBJ1-2
cdr3_aa: CASSLAQGLTAGYTF
cdr3_nt: TGTGCCAGCAGCCTCGCACAGGGGCTTACCGCTGGCTACACCTTC

v_call: TRBV9
clone_size: few
d_call: -
j_call: TRBJ1-5
cdr3_aa: CASSEGVIASQPQHF
cdr3_nt: TGTGCCAGCAGCGAGGGAGTAATAGCAAGTCAGCCCCAGCATTTT